This T cell receptor (beta chain) was captured in a study of human T cells and chemical hapten exposure. Time point reported: patch test 1, 2 weeks after DPC sensitization. Treatment described: therapeutic diphenylcyclopropenone sensitization with weekly scalp DPC. The CDR3 runs to 19 residues. The V gene lost 0 bases and the J gene lost 2 bases, with 21 bases spanning the gap. In germline, CDR1 is MNHEY, CDR2 SVGEGT. TCRdb re-analysed the RACE reads in MiXCR, keeping a single row per CDR3 protein. The sample has just under 350,000 distinct CDR3 sequences; under 9% are singletons. This clonotype was counted a few times.

The starting material was whole blood, obtained in connection with sensitization to the hapten diphenylcyclopropenone (DPC). The origin of this receptor is a woman between 18 and 29 years old with alopecia areata. Some clones in this sample may be carry-over from other donors' samples. The rearrangement uses TRBV6-2 or TRBV6-3 and TRBJ2-3; possible D gene TRBD2, 7 bases. This CDR3 reads CASSYSFFAGAPATDTQYF. As DNA, the CDR3 is TGTGCCAGCAGTTACTCATTTTTCGCGGGGGCTCCCGCCACAGATACGCAGTATTTT.